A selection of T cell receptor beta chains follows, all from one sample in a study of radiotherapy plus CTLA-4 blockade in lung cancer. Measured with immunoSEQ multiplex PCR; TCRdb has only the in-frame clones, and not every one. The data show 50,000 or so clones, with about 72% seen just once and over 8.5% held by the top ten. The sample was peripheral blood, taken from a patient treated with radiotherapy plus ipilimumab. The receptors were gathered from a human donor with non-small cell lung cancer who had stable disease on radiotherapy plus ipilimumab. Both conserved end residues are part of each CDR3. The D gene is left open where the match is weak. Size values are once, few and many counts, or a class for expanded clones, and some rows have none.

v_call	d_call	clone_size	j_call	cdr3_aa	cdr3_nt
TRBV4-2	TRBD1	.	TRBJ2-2	CASSLNDRGLAGELFF	TGTGCCAGCAGCCTAAACGACAGGGGGCTTGCCGGGGAGCTGTTTTTT
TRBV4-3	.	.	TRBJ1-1	CASTQEGVAEAFF	TGCGCCAGCACACAGGAAGGGGTCGCTGAAGCTTTCTTT
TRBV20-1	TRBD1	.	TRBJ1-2	CSASRGDGYTF	TGCAGTGCTAGCAGGGGGGATGGCTACACCTTC
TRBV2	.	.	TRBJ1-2	CASSESRELYGYTF	TGTGCCAGCAGTGAAAGCAGGGAACTCTATGGCTACACCTTC
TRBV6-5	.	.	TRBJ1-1	CASWTAMNTEAFF	TGTGCCAGCTGGACAGCAATGAACACTGAAGCTTTCTTT
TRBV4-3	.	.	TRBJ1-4	CASSQDGTNTEKLFF	TGCGCCAGCAGCCAAGATGGGACGAATACAGAAAAACTGTTTTTT
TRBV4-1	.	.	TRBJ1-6	CASSSREQGNNSPLHF	TGCGCCAGCAGCTCTCGGGAACAGGGTAACAATTCACCCCTCCACTTT
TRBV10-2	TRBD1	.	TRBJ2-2	CASNKQGARDTEELFF	TGCGCCAGCAATAAACAGGGGGCGCGGGACACCGAGGAGCTGTTTTTT
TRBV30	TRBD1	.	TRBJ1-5	CAWSGGNQPQHF	TGTGCCTGGTCAGGGGGGAATCAGCCCCAGCATTTT
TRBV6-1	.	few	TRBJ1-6	CASSEKGSYNSPLHF	TGTGCCAGCAGTGAAAAGGGGTCCTATAATTCACCCCTCCACTTT
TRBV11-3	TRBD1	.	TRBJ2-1	CASSLDRNNEQFF	TGTGCCAGCAGCTTGGACAGGAACAATGAGCAGTTCTTC
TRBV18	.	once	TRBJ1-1	CASSPQSGLSTEAFF	TGTGCCAGCTCACCACAGTCAGGGTTGAGCACTGAAGCTTTCTTT
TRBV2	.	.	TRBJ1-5	CASRGSSNSNQPQHF	TGTGCCAGCAGGGGTTCTAGCAATAGCAATCAGCCCCAGCATTTT
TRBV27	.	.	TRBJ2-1	CASSLLYNEQFF	TGTGCCAGCAGTTTACTCTACAATGAGCAGTTCTTC
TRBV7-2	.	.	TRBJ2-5	CASSRGVKQETQYF	TGTGCCAGCAGCCGGGGCGTGAAACAAGAGACCCAGTACTTC
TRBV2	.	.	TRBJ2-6	CASSGTGANVLTF	TGTGCCAGCAGTGGGACTGGGGCCAACGTCCTGACTTTC
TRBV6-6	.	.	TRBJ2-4	CASRVQPLAKNIQYF	TGTGCCAGCCGCGTCCAACCCTTAGCCAAAAACATTCAGTACTTC
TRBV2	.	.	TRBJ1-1	CASSEMNTEAFF	TGTGCCAGCAGTGAAATGAACACTGAAGCTTTCTTT
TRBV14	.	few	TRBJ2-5	CASSQTETQYF	TGTGCCAGCAGCCAAACGGAGACCCAGTACTTC
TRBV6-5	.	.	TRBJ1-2	CASSETGIRGYTF	TGTGCCAGCAGTGAAACTGGGATTCGGGGCTACACCTTC
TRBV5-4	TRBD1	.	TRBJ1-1	CASSPGTGAMNTEAFF	TGTGCCAGCAGCCCCGGGACAGGAGCCATGAACACTGAAGCTTTCTTT
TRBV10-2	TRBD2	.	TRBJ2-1	CATGEGLAGVNEQFF	TGCGCCACCGGGGAGGGACTAGCGGGGGTCAATGAGCAGTTCTTC
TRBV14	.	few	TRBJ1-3	CASSQGWGSGNTIYF	TGTGCCAGCAGCCAAGGTTGGGGGTCCGGAAACACCATATATTTT
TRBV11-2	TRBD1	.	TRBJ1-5	CASSLGGTGVNQPQHF	TGTGCCAGCAGCTTAGGAGGGACAGGAGTCAATCAGCCCCAGCATTTT
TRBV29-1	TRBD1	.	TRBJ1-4	CSVEDGWTGGLKLFF	TGCAGCGTTGAAGATGGCTGGACAGGGGGCTTGAAACTGTTTTTT
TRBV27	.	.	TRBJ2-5	CASSLYSEETQYF	TGTGCCAGCAGTTTATACAGTGAAGAGACCCAGTACTTC
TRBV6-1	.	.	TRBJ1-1	CASSFRGSTEAFF	TGTGCCAGCAGTTTCAGGGGCTCCACTGAAGCTTTCTTT
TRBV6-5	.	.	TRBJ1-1	CASSPRPLMNTEAFF	TGTGCCAGCAGCCCTAGACCACTTATGAACACTGAAGCTTTCTTT
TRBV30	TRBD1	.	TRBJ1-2	CAWSKGQGAGRYGYTF	TGTGCCTGGAGTAAGGGACAGGGGGCTGGTCGCTATGGCTACACCTTC
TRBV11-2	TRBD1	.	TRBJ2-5	CASSLGDRFQETQYF	TGTGCCAGCAGCTTAGGGGACAGGTTTCAAGAGACCCAGTACTTC
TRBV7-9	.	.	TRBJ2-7	CASSLAGGAYEQYF	TGTGCCAGCAGCTTAGCCGGAGGGGCCTACGAGCAGTACTTC
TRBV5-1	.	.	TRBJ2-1	CASSLGSQGARDEQFF	TGCGCCAGCAGCTTGGGCTCCCAGGGCGCTAGGGATGAGCAGTTCTTC
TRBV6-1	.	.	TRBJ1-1	CASSERALNTEAFF	TGTGCCAGCAGTGAAAGGGCCCTGAACACTGAAGCTTTCTTT
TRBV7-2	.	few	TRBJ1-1	CASSLGSRVNTEAFF	TGTGCCAGCAGCTTAGGTAGCAGGGTAAACACTGAAGCTTTCTTT
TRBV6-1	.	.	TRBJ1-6	CASSEIERGSSPLHF	TGTGCCAGCAGTGAAATCGAAAGGGGGAGCTCACCCCTCCACTTT
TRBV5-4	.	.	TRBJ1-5	CASSPGQNSNQPQHF	TGTGCCAGCAGCCCTGGACAGAATAGCAATCAGCCCCAGCATTTT
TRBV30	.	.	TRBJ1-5	CAWNGGLGSNQPQHF	TGTGCCTGGAATGGGGGGCTGGGAAGCAATCAGCCCCAGCATTTT
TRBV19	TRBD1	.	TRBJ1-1	CATSQGRGTEAFF	TGTGCCACTTCACAGGGGAGGGGTACTGAAGCTTTCTTT
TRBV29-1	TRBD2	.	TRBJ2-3	CSVEDLGLAGSTDTQYF	TGCAGCGTTGAAGATCTCGGACTAGCGGGGAGCACAGATACGCAGTATTTT
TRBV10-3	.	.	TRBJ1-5	CAISGNRDSNQPQHF	TGTGCCATCAGTGGGAACAGGGATAGCAATCAGCCCCAGCATTTT
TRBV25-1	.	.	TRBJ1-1	CASSELAPGTEAFF	TGTGCCAGCAGTGAACTAGCCCCGGGCACTGAAGCTTTCTTT
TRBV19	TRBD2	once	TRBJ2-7	CASSGGTTTYEQYF	TGTGCCAGTAGCGGTGGGACTACAACCTACGAGCAGTACTTC